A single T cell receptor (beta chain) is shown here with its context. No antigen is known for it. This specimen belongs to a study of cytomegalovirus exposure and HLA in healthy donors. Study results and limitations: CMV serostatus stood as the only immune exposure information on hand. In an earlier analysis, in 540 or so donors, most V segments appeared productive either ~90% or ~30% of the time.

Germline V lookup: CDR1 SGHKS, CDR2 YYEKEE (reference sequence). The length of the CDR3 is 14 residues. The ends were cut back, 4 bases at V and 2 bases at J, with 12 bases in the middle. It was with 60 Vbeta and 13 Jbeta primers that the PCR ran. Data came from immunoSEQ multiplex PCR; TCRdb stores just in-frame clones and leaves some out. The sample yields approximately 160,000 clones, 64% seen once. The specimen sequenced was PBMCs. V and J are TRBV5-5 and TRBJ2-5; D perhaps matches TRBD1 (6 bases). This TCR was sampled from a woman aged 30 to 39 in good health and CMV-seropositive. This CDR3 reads CASSPGQLQETQYF. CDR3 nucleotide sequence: TGTGCCAGCAGCCCCGGACAGCTACAAGAGACCCAGTACTTC.